These 22 T cell receptor beta chains were all obtained from the same sample, sequenced in a study of shared clonotypes between healthy human individuals. Naive CD8 isolation took CD45RO-negative cells positively selected for CCR7 and excluded terminally differentiated effector memory CD45RA+ cells. Some clones are missing from TCRdb's copy, which holds only in-frame ones; the method was immunoSEQ multiplex PCR. The data contain under 2,000,000 clones, about 94% of them singletons. The sequencing sample was made of naive CD8+ T cells sorted from blood. The origin of the receptors is a man in his late teens or twenties in good health.

This clone showed up just once. The V call is TRBV11-2, the J call TRBJ2-1; 7 nucleotides agree with TRBD2. This CDR3 is 15 amino acids long. Germline V lookup: CDR1 SGHAT, CDR2 FQNNGV. The J segment lost 0 bases and the V segment lost 7 bases, leaving 6 bases of the junction unmatched. The CDR3 loop reads CASILGGSSYNEQFF. As DNA, the CDR3 is TGTGCCAGCATCCTCGGGGGGAGCTCCTACAATGAGCAGTTCTTC.

The chain combines TRBV13 with TRBJ2-7; D gene uncertain. V lost 4 bases and J lost 3, with 7 bases in between. The CDR3 consists of 12 residues. Germline V lookup: CDR1 PRHDT, CDR2 FYEKMQ (reference sequence). The CDR3 reads CASSSAIYEQYF. CDR3 bases: TGTGCCAGCAGCTCCGCTATCTACGAGCAGTACTTC.

The J gene is TRBJ2-1, the V gene TRBV10-3; D remains ambiguous. Trimming stripped 2 bases from V and 8 bases from J, with 10 bases between. The CDR3 length is 13 residues. Germline assignment: CDR1 ENHRY and CDR2 SYGVKD. CDR3 sequence reads: CAISEITLDEQFF. Here the CDR3 DNA reads TGTGCCATCAGTGAGATAACCCTCGATGAGCAGTTCTTC.

This clone was detected only once. The V and J genes are TRBV29-1 and TRBJ1-2; D call uncertain. This CDR3 spans 11 amino acids. V was shortened by 4 bases and J by 6 bases, with 9 bases between the two germline ends. Germline V gene lookup returns CDR1 SQVTM and CDR2 ANQGSEA. CDR3 protein: CSVAALDGYTF. The CDR3 DNA sequence: TGCAGCGTTGCGGCCTTAGATGGCTACACCTTC.

The chain carries TRBV7-3 and TRBJ2-1; 7 bases fit TRBD2. This CDR3 is 15 amino acids long. From germline, CDR1 is SGHTA and CDR2 FQGTGA. Losses at the gene ends were 4 bases for V and 3 bases for J; bases not matched to a gene: 6. This chain's CDR3 is CASSSVGGDYNEQFF. The DNA of the CDR3 is TGTGCCAGCAGCTCAGTTGGGGGGGACTACAATGAGCAGTTCTTC.

The rearrangement links TRBV29-1 to TRBJ2-1; possible D gene TRBD1, 6 bases. The CDR3 consists of 15 residues. V was cut by 2 bases and J by 6 bases, with 17 bases left in between. Germline assignment: CDR1 SQVTM and CDR2 ANQGSEA. The CDR3 nucleotides read TGCAGCGTTGAACAGGTGACAGGCTTCGGCAATGAGCAGTTCTTC. Translating gives CSVEQVTGFGNEQFF.

This sequence joins TRBV13 and TRBJ1-2, with a tentative D call TRBD1 (5 bases). CDR1 and CDR2 (germline): PRHDT, FYEKMQ (reference sequence). V was clipped by 3 bases and J by 2 bases, with 13 bases between them. The CDR3 has 15 amino acids. The CDR3 here is CASSFGGPGNYGYTF. DNA of the CDR3: TGTGCCAGCAGCTTTGGGGGACCAGGGAACTATGGCTACACCTTC. Variable domain in full (rest from reference TRBV13 and TRBJ1-2): AAGVIQSPRHLIKEKRETATLKCYPIPRHDTVYWYQQGPGQDPQFLISFYEKMQSDKGSIPDRFSAQQFSDYHSELNMSSLELGDSALYFCASSFGGPGNYGYTFGSGTRLTVV.

The CDR3 nucleotides read TGTGCCAGCAGTTATTTGAGCGAATCGGGGGGCTACACCTTC. It is translated as CASSYLSESGGYTF. The J gene is TRBJ1-2, the V gene TRBV6-5; D is uncertain. The CDR3 spans 14 residues. Germline CDR1 and CDR2: MNHEY and SVGAGI. V was cut by 3 bases and J by 8 bases, with 16 bases left in between.

The chain joins TRBV28 to TRBJ2-4, with a possible D match to TRBD2 (6 bases). V lost 6 bases to trimming and J lost 0 bases, with 15 bases between them. CDR3 length equals 16 residues. In germline, CDR1 is MDHEN, CDR2 SYDVKM. The CDR3 sequence: CASRGGQKLAKNIQYF. Here the CDR3 DNA reads TGTGCCAGCAGGGGAGGACAAAAACTAGCCAAAAACATTCAGTACTTC.

J is TRBJ1-2 and V is TRBV27; D call uncertain. Deletions cut 10 bases from V and 4 bases from J, with 16 bases between. The CDR3 consists of 13 residues. Per the germline V gene, CDR1 is MNHEY and CDR2 is SMNVEV (reference sequence). The CDR3 reads CATAHRPGYGYTF. Written as DNA, the CDR3 is TGTGCCACCGCTCATCGGCCGGGCTATGGCTACACCTTC.

This clone was seen just once. The chain is built from TRBV11-2 and TRBJ1-5; 7 nucleotides agree with TRBD1. The CDR3 is made up of 15 amino acids. Losses at the gene ends were 1 base for V and 4 bases for J; bases not matched to a gene: 4. The germline gives CDR1 SGHAT, CDR2 FQNNGV. CDR3 in amino acids: CASSLAPQGNQPQHF. In DNA form, the CDR3 reads TGTGCCAGCAGCTTAGCTCCACAGGGGAATCAGCCCCAGCATTTT.

Worth noting for this clone: Additional DNA sequences in this sample encode the identical CDR3. The rearrangement uses TRBV5-1 and TRBJ2-7; D remains ambiguous. This CDR3 has 13 amino acids. Per germline, CDR1 SGHRS and CDR2 YFSETQ. Trimming removed 2 bases at V and 6 bases at J, with 12 bases between. As DNA, the CDR3 is TGCGCCAGCAGCTTAGCGTCTGGGGTCGAGCAGTACTTC. As protein: CASSLASGVEQYF.

The chain couples TRBV30 to TRBJ2-2, with 7 positions matching TRBD1. V trimming: 1 base; J trimming: 2 bases; junction bases outside the gene matches: 4. The germline V gene has CDR1 GTSNPN and CDR2 SVGIG (reference sequence). This CDR3 region has 15 residues. The chain's CDR3 is CAWSADRENTGELFF. CDR3 nucleotide sequence: TGTGCCTGGAGTGCCGACAGGGAAAACACCGGGGAGCTGTTTTTT.

The rearrangement uses TRBV19 and TRBJ2-3; TRBD2 matches 9 bases. This CDR3 contains 16 residues. Germline V gene data show CDR1 as LNHDA and CDR2 as SQIVND (reference sequence). Losses at the gene ends were 3 bases for V and 2 bases for J; bases not matched to a gene: 6. Here the CDR3 reads CASSMISSGDTDTQYF. Written as DNA, the CDR3 is TGTGCCAGTAGTATGATTTCTAGCGGGGACACAGATACGCAGTATTTT.

The chain joins TRBV9 to TRBJ2-6; 8 positions agree with TRBD1. Germline V gene data show CDR1 as SGDLS and CDR2 as YYNGEE. V lost 5 bases and J lost 3; bases outside the gene matches: 10. The CDR3 extends over 17 amino acids. Here the CDR3 DNA reads TGTGCCAGCAGTGCCGACAGGGGAGAGATTGGGGCCAACGTCCTGACTTTC. The encoded protein is CASSADRGEIGANVLTF.

J is TRBJ2-7 and V is TRBV5-6; TRBD1 is a possible D gene (5 bases). The CDR3 is 14 residues long. V lost 0 bases and J 3 bases, leaving 10 bases between the germline ends. Germline V gene sequence: CDR1 SGHDT, CDR2 YYEEEE. This CDR3 is CASSLEDRNYEQYF. For the CDR3, the DNA is TGTGCCAGCAGCTTGGAAGACAGAAACTACGAGCAGTACTTC.

The chain joins TRBV5-1 to TRBJ1-1; TRBD1 matches at 9 bases. Germline-derived CDR1 and CDR2 are SGHRS and YFSETQ. This CDR3 spans 14 amino acids. V shed 4 bases and J 6 bases; nucleotides not matched to a gene: 7. The chain's CDR3 is CASSPGTGWAEAFF. CDR3 coding DNA: TGCGCCAGCAGCCCGGGGACAGGGTGGGCTGAAGCTTTCTTT.

V is TRBV5-1 and J is TRBJ2-3; TRBD2 matches 7 bases. There are 16 residues in the CDR3. With V trimmed by 4 bases and J by 4 bases, 12 bases remained unmatched. Germline values: CDR1 SGHRS, CDR2 YFSETQ. CDR3 protein: CASSTRGVGVADTQYF. The CDR3, as DNA: TGCGCCAGCAGCACCCGGGGGGTTGGGGTAGCAGATACGCAGTATTTT.

V usage is TRBV27 and J usage is TRBJ2-5; 7 nucleotides align to TRBD1. Germline-derived CDR1 and CDR2 are MNHEY and SMNVEV (reference sequence). Unmatched junction bases numbered 10, after V lost 5 bases and J lost 4 bases. The CDR3 has 15 residues. This CDR3 is CASSPIQQGIETQYF. The CDR3 DNA is TGTGCCAGCAGTCCCATACAACAGGGGATAGAGACCCAGTACTTC.

This clone was recorded once. The chain recombines TRBV13 with TRBJ2-7; D is tentatively TRBD1 or TRBD2 (5 bases each). This CDR3 comprises 13 residues. Germline loops: CDR1 PRHDT, CDR2 FYEKMQ (reference sequence). V lost 5 bases to trimming and J lost 5 bases, with 13 bases between them. CDR3: CASSEGNGDEQYF. CDR3 DNA: TGTGCCAGCAGCGAGGGGAATGGGGACGAGCAGTACTTC.

The chain joins TRBV7-9 to TRBJ2-1; D is unresolved. Germline CDR1 reads SEHNR; CDR2 reads FQNEAQ (reference sequence). Trimming stripped 4 bases from V and 4 bases from J, with 14 bases between. CDR3 size: 15 residues. CDR3 nucleotide sequence: TGTGCCAGCAGCTCCCCGGACCTCCTTTACAATGAGCAGTTCTTC. It translates to CASSSPDLLYNEQFF.

Regarding this clone: This same CDR3 is encoded by further DNA sequences in the sample. V and J are TRBV27 and TRBJ2-7; no clear D. CDR1 MNHEY and CDR2 SMNVEV come from the germline V gene (reference sequence). The V end was cut by 3 bases, the J end by 1 base, with 7 bases between. CDR3 length equals 13 residues. CDR3 region: CASSLGLSYEQYF. CDR3 DNA sequence: TGTGCCAGCAGTTTGGGTCTTTCCTACGAGCAGTACTTC.